This T cell receptor (beta chain) was recorded in a study of blood T cell repertoires in COVID-19. As for the study in general: PBMCs, B-cell-depleted T cells, or T cells were the source of the cDNA or gDNA that made up the material.

Germline V CDR1 and CDR2: KGHSH, LQKENI. V dropped 6 bases and J dropped 0; count of bases not matched to a gene: 4. The length of the CDR3 is 17 residues. Original handling: Amplification with reference gene primers provided the estimates of nucleated cell counts. Here immunoSEQ multiplex PCR was the method, and the copy in TCRdb shows in-frame clones only, minus some. D and trimming were read from the DNA, whereas the V and J calls and clone size are those reported in that table. The sample includes approximately 23,000 clones, roughly 90% of them seen just once. The sequence was obtained from a woman aged 80 or over with active COVID-19. Sequences were obtained from peripheral blood. This chain joins TRBV18 and TRBJ2-6; 11 bases fit TRBD1. The CDR3 coding sequence is TGTGCCAGCTCCCCGGGACAGGGGGACTCTGGGGCCAACGTCCTGACTTTC. It specifies CASSPGQGDSGANVLTF.